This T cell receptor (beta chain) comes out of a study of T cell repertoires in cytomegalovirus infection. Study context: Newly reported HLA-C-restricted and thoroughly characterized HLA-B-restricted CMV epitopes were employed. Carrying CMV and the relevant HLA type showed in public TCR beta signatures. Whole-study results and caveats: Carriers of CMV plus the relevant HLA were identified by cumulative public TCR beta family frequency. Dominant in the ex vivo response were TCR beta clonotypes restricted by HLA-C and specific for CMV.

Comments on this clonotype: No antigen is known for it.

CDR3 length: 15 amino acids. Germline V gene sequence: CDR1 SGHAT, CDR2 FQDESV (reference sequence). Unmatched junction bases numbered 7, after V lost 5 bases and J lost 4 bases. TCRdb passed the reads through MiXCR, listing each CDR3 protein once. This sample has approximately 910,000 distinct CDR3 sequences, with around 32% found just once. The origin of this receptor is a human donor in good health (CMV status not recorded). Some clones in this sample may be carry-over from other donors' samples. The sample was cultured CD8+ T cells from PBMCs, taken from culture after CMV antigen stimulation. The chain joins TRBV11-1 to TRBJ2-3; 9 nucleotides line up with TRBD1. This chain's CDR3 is CASSPRTGEADTQYF. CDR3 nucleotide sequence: TGTGCCAGCAGCCCAAGGACAGGGGAGGCAGATACGCAGTATTTT.